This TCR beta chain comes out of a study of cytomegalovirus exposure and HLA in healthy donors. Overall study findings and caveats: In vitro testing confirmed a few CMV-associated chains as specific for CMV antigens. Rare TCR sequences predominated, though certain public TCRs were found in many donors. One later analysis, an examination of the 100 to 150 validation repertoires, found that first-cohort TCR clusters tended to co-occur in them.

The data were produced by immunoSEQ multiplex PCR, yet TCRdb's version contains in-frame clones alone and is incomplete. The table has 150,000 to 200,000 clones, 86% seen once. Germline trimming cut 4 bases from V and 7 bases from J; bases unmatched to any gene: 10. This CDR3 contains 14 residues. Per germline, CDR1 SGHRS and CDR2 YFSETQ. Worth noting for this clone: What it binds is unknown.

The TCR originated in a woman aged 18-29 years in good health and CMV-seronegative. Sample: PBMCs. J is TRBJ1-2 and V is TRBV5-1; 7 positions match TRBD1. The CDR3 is CASSPPGGYSGYTF. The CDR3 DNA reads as TGCGCCAGCAGCCCTCCAGGGGGGTATAGTGGCTACACCTTC. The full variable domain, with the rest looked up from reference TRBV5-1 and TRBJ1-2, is KAGVTQTPRYLIKTRGQQVTLSCSPISGHRSVSWYQQTPGQGLQFLFEYFSETQRNKGNFPGRFSGRQFSNSRSEMNVSTLELGDSALYLCASSPPGGYSGYTFGSGTRLTVV.